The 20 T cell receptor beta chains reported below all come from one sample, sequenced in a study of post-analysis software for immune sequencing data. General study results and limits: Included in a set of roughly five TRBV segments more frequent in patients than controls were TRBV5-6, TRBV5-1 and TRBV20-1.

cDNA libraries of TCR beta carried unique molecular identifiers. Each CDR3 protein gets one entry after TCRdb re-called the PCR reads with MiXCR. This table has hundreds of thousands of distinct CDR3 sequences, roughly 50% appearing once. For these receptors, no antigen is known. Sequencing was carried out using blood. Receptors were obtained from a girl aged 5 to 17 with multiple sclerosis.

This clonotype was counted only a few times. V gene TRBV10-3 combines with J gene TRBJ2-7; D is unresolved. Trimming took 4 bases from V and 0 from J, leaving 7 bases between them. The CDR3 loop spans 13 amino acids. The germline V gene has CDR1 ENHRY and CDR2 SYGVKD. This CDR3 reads CAISALNSYEQYF. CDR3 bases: TGTGCCATCAGTGCCCTAAACTCCTACGAGCAGTACTTC.

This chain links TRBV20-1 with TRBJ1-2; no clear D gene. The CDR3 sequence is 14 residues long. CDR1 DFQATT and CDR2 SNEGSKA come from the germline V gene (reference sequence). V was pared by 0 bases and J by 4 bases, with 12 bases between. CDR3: CSARDEGSSYGYTF. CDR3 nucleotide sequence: TGCAGTGCTAGAGATGAGGGCAGTAGCTATGGCTACACCTTC.

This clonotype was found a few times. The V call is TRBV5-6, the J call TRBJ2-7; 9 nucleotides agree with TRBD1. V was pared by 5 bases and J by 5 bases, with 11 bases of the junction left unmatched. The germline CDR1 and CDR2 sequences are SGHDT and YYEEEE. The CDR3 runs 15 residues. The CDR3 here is CASSPLRTGVNEQYF. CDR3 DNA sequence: TGTGCCAGCAGTCCCTTGAGGACAGGGGTCAACGAGCAGTACTTC.

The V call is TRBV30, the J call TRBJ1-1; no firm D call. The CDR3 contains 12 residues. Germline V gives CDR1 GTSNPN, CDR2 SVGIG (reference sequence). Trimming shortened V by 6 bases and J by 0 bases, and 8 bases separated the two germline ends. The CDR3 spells CACGTMNTEAFF. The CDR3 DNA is TGTGCCTGTGGCACCATGAACACTGAAGCTTTCTTT.

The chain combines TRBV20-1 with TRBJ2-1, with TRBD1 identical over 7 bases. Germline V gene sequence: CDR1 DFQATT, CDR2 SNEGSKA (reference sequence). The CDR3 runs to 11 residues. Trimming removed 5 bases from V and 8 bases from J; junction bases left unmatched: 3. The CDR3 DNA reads TGCAGTGCTTCGGGACAGTATGAGCAGTTCTTC. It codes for CSASGQYEQFF.

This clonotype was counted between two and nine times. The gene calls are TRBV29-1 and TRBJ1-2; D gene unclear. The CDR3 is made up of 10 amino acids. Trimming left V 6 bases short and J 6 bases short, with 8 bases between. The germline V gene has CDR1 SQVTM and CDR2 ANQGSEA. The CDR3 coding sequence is TGCAGCGTCCCAGGCGATGGCTACACCTTC. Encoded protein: CSVPGDGYTF.

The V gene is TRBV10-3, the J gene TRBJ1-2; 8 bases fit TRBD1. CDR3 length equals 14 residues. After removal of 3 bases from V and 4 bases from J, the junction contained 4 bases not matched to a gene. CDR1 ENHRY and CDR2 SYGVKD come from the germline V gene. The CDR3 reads CAISEQQGGYGYTF. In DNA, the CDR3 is TGTGCCATCAGTGAACAACAGGGGGGCTATGGCTACACCTTC.

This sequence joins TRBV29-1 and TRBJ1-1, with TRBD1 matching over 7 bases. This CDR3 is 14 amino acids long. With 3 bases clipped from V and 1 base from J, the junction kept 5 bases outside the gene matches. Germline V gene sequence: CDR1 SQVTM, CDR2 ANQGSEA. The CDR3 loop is CSVDRQGSNTEAFF. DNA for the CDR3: TGCAGCGTTGACCGACAGGGCTCGAACACTGAAGCTTTCTTT. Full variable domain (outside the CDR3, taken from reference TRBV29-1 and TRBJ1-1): SAVISQKPSRDICQRGTSLTIQCQVDSQVTMMFWYRQQPGQSLTLIATANQGSEATYESGFVIDKFPISRPNLTFSTLTVSNMSPEDSSIYLCSVDRQGSNTEAFFGQGTRLTVV.

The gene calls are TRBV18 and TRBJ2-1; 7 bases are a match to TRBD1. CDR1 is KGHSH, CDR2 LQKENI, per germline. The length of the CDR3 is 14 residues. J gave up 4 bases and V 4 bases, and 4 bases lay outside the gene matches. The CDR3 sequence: CASSHSDRYNEQFF. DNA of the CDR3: TGTGCCAGCTCACACTCGGACAGGTACAATGAGCAGTTCTTC.

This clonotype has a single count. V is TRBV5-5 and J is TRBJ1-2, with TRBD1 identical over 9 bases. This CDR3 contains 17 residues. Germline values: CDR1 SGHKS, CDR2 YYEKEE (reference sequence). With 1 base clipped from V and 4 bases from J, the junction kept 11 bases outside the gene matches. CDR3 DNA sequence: TGTGCCAGCAGCTTGAGGACAGGGGATGCAATCCGCTATGGCTACACCTTC. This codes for CASSLRTGDAIRYGYTF.

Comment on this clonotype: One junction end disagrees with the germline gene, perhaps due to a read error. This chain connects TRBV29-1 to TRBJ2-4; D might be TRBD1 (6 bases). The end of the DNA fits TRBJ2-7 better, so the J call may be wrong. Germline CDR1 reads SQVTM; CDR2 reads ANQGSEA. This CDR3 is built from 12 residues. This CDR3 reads CGVEGQGYEQYF. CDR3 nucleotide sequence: TGCGGCGTTGAAGGGCAGGGGTACGAGCAGTACTTC.

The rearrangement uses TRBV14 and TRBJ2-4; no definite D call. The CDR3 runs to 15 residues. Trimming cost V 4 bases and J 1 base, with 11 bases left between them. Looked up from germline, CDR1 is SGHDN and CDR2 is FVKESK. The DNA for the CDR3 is TGTGCCAGCAGCCTGGGTGGCCAGGCCAAAAACATTCAGTACTTC. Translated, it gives CASSLGGQAKNIQYF.

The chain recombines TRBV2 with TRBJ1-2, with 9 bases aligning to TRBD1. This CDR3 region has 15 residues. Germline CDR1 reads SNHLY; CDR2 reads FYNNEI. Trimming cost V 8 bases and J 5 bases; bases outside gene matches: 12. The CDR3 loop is CASLGGTGGGYGYTF. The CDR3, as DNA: TGTGCCAGCCTCGGAGGAACAGGGGGCGGGTATGGCTACACCTTC.

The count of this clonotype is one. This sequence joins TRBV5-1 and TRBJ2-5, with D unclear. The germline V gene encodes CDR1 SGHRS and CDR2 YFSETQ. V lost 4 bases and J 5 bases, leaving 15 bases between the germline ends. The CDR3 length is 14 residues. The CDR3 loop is CASSIGSVTETQYF. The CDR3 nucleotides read TGCGCCAGCAGCATAGGATCAGTTACTGAGACCCAGTACTTC.

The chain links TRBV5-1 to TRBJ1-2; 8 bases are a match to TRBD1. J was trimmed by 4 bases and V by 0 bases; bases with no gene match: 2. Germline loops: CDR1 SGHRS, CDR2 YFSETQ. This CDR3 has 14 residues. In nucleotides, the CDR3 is TGCGCCAGCAGCTTGGACAGGGGGTTCTATGGCTACACCTTC. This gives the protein CASSLDRGFYGYTF.

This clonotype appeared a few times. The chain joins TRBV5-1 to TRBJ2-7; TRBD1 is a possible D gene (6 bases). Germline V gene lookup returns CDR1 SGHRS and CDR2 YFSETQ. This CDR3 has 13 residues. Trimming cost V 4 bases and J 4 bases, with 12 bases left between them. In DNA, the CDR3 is TGCGCCAGCAGCCACTGGACAGCATACGAGCAGTACTTC. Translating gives CASSHWTAYEQYF. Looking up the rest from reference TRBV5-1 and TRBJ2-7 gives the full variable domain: KAGVTQTPRYLIKTRGQQVTLSCSPISGHRSVSWYQQTPGQGLQFLFEYFSETQRNKGNFPGRFSGRQFSNSRSEMNVSTLELGDSALYLCASSHWTAYEQYFGPGTRLTVT.

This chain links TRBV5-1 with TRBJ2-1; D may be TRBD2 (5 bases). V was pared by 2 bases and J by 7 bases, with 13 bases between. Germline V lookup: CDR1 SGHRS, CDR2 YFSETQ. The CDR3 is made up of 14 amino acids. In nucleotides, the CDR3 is TGCGCCAGCAGCTTAACCGGCCGCGGGAATGAGCAGTTCTTC. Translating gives CASSLTGRGNEQFF.

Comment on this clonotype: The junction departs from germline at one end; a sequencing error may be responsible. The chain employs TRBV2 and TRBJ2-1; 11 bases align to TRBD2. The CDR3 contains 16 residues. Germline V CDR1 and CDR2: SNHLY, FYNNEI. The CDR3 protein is CASRDGTSGEYNEQFF. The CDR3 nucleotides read TGCGCCAGCAGGGACGGGACTAGCGGAGAGTACAATGAGCAGTTCTTC.

The CDR3 region is CSVGGTSGYYEQYF. The CDR3 DNA is TGCAGCGTTGGAGGGACTAGCGGGTACTACGAGCAGTACTTC. The genes are TRBV29-1 and TRBJ2-1; 12 nucleotides align to TRBD2. The better agreement between TRBJ2-7 and the DNA end casts doubt on the J call. The germline V gene encodes CDR1 SQVTM and CDR2 ANQGSEA. The CDR3 is 14 amino acids.

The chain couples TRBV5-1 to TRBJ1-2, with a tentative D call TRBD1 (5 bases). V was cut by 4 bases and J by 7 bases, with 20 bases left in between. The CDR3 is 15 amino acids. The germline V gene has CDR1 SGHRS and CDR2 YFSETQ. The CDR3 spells CASSVRDFEGGGYTF. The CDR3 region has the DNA TGCGCCAGCAGCGTCCGGGACTTCGAGGGTGGTGGCTACACCTTC.